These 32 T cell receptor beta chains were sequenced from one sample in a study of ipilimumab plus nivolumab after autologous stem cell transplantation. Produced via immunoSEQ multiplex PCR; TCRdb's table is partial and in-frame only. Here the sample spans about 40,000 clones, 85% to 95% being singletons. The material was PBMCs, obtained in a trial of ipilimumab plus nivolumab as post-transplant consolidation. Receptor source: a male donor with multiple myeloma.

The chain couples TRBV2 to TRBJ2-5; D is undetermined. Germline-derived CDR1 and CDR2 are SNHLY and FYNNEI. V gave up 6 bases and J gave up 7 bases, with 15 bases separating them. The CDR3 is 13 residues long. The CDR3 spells CASSQTVTGTQYF. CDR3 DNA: TGTGCCAGCAGCCAGACCGTCACTGGGACCCAGTACTTC.

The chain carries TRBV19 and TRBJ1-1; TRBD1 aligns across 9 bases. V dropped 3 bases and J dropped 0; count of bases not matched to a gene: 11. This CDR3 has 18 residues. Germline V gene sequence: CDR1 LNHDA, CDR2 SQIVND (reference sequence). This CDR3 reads CASSMSNRGRFMNTEAFF. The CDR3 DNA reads TGTGCCAGTAGTATGTCTAACAGGGGGCGATTCATGAACACTGAAGCTTTCTTT.

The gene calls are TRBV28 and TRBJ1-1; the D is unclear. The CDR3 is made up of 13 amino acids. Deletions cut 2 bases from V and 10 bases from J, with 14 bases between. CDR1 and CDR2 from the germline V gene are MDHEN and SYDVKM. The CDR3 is CASSLTVPLVAFF. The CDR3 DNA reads TGTGCCAGCAGTTTAACAGTACCGTTAGTAGCTTTCTTT.

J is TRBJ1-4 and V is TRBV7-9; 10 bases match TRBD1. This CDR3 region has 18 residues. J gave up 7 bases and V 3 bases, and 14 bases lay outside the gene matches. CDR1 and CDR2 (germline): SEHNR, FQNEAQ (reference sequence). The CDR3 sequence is CASSLYGQGVFESEKLFF. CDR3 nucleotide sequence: TGTGCCAGCAGCTTGTACGGACAGGGGGTTTTTGAGTCTGAAAAACTGTTTTTT.

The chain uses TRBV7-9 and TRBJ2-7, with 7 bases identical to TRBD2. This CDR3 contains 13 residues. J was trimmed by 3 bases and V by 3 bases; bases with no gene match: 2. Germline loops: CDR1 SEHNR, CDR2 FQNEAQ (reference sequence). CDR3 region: CASSFGGGYEQYF. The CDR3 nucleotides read TGTGCCAGCAGCTTTGGGGGGGGCTACGAGCAGTACTTC.

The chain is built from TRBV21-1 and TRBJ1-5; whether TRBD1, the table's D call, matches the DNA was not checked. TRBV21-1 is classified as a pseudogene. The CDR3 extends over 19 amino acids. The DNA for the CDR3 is TGTGCCAGCAGCGCATCGGGGGGACAGGGAGTTCATAGCAATCAGCCCCAGCATTTT. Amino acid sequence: CASSASGGQGVHSNQPQHF.

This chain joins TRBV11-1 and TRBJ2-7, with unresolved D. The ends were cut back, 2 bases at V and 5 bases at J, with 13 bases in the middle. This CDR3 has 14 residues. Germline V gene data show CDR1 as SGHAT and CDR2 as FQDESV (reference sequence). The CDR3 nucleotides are TGTGCCAGCAGCTTACCCCGCGACGCTCACGAGCAGTACTTC. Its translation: CASSLPRDAHEQYF.

The CDR3 reads CAISEGPRVYEQYF. The CDR3, as DNA: TGTGCCATCAGTGAGGGTCCCAGAGTCTACGAGCAGTACTTC. J is TRBJ2-7 and V is TRBV10-3; the D is unclear. V gave up 2 bases and J gave up 3 bases, with 11 bases separating them. CDR3 size: 14 residues. CDR1 is ENHRY, CDR2 SYGVKD, per germline.

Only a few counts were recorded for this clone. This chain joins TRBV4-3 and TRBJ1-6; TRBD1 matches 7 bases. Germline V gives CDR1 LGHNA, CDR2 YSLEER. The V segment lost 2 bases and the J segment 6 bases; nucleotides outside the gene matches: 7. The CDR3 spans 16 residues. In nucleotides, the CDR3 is TGCGCCAGCAGCCAAAACAGGGGAAGGCCTAATTCACCCCTCCACTTT. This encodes CASSQNRGRPNSPLHF.

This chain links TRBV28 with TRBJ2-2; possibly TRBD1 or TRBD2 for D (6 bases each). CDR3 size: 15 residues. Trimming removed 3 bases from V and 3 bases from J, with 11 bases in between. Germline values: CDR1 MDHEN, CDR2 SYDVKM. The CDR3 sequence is CASSFRGLDTGELFF. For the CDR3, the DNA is TGTGCCAGCAGTTTTCGGGGGCTCGACACCGGGGAGCTGTTTTTT.

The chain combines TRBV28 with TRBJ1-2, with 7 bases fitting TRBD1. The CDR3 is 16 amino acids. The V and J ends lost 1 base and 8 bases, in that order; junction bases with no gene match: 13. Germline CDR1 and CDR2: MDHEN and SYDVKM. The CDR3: CASSLSPRGGPGGYTF. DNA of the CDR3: TGTGCCAGCAGTTTATCCCCCAGGGGGGGGCCGGGGGGCTACACCTTC.

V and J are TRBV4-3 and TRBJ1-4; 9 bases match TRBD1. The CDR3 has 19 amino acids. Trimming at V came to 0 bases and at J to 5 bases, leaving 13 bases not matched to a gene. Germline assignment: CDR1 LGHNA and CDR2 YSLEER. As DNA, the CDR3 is TGCGCCAGCAGCCAAGAGGGAGGGACAGGGCGCCCGTGGAATGAAAAACTGTTTTTT. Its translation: CASSQEGGTGRPWNEKLFF.

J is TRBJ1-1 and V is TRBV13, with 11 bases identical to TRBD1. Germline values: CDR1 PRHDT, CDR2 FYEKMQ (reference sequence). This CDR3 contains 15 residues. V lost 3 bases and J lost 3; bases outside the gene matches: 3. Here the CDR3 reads CASSFRTGGDTEAFF. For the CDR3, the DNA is TGTGCCAGCAGCTTCAGGACAGGGGGCGACACTGAAGCTTTCTTT.

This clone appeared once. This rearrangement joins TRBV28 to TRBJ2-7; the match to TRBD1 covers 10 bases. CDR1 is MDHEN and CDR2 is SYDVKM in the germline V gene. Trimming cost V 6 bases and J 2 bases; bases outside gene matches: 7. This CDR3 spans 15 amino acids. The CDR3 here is CASSSPGTGAYEQYF. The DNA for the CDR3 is TGTGCCAGCAGCTCCCCAGGGACAGGGGCCTACGAGCAGTACTTC. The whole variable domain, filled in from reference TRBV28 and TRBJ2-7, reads DVKVTQSSRYLVKRTGEKVFLECVQDMDHENMFWYRQDPGLGLRLIYFSYDVKMKEKGDIPEGYSVSREKKERFSLILESASTNQTSMYLCASSSPGTGAYEQYFGPGTRLTVT.

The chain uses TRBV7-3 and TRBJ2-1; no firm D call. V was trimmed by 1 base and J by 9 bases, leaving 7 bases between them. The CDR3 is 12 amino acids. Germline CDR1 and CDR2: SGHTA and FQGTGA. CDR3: CASSLRGTEQFF. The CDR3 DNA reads TGTGCCAGCAGCTTAAGGGGTACTGAGCAGTTCTTC.

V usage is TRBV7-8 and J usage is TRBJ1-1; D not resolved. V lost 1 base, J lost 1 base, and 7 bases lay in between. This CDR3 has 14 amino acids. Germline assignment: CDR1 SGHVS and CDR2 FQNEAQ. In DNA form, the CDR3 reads TGTGCCAGCAGCTTAGGCGGACGGAACACTGAAGCTTTCTTT. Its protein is CASSLGGRNTEAFF.

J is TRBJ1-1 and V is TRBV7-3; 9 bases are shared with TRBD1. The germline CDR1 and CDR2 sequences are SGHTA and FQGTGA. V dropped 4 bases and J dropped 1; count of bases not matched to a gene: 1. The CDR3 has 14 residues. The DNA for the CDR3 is TGTGCCAGCAGCTGGGGACAGGGGAACACTGAAGCTTTCTTT. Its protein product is CASSWGQGNTEAFF. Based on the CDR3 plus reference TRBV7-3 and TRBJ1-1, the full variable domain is GAGVSQTPSNKVTEKGKYVELRCDPISGHTALYWYRQSLGQGPEFLIYFQGTGAADDSGLPNDRFFAVRPEGSVSTLKIQRTERGDSAVYLCASSWGQGNTEAFFGQGTRLTVV.

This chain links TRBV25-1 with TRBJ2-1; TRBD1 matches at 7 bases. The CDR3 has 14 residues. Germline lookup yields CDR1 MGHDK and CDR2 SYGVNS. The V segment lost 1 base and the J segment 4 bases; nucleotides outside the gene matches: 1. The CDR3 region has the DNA TGTGCCAGCAGTGAATCAGGGGGATACAATGAGCAGTTCTTC. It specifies CASSESGGYNEQFF.

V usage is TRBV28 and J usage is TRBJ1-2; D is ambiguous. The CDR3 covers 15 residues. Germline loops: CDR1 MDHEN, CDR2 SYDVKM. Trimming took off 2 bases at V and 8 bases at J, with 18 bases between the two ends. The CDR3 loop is CASSLVTAVYEGYTF. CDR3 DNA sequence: TGTGCCAGCAGTTTAGTGACCGCCGTTTATGAGGGCTACACCTTC.

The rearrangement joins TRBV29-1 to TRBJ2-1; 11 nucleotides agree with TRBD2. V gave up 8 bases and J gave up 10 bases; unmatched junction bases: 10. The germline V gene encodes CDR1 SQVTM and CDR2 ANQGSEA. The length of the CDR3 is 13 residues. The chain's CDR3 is CSISSGRAAEQFF. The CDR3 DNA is TGCAGCATTAGTAGCGGGAGGGCCGCGGAGCAGTTCTTC.

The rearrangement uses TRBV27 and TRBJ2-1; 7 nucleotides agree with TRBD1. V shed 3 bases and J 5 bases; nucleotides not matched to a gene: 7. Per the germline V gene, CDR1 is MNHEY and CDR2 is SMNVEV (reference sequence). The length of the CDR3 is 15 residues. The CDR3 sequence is CASSFDRAGDNEQFF. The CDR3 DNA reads TGTGCCAGCAGTTTCGACAGGGCTGGAGACAATGAGCAGTTCTTC.

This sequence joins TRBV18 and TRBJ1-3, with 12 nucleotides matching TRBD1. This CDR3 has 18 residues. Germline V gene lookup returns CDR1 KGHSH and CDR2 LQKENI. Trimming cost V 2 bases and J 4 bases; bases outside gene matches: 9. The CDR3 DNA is TGTGCCAGCTCACCATTGGCGAGGGGACAGGGGGCCGGAAACACCATATATTTT. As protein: CASSPLARGQGAGNTIYF.

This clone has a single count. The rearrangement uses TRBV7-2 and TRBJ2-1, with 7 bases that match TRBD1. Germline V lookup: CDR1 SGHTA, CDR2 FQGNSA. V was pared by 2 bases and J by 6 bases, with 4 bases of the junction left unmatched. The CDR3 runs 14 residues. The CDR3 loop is CASSLPDRANEQFF. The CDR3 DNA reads TGTGCCAGCAGCTTACCAGACAGGGCCAATGAGCAGTTCTTC.

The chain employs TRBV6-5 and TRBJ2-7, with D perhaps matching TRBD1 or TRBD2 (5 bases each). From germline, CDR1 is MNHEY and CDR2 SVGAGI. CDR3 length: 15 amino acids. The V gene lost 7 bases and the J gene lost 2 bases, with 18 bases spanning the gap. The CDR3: CASIERDGYPYEQYF. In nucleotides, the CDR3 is TGTGCCAGCATAGAAAGGGACGGATATCCCTACGAGCAGTACTTC.

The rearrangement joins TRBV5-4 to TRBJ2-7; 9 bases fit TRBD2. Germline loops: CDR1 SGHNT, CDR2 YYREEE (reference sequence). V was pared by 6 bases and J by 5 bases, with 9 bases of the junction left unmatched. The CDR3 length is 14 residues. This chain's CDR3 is CASNPTTSGDEQYF. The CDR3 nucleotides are TGTGCCAGCAACCCGACGACTAGCGGCGACGAGCAGTACTTC.

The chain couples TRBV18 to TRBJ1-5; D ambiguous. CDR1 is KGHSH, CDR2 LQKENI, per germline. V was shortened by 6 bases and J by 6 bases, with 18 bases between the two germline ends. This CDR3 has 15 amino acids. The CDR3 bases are TGTGCCAGCTCGCTAATGGACGTACGGGGTCAGCCCCAGCATTTT. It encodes CASSLMDVRGQPQHF.

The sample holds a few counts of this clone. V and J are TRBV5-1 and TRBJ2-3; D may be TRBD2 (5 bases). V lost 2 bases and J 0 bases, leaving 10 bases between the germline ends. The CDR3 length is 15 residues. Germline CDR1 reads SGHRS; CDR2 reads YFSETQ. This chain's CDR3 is CASSFGGSSTDTQYF. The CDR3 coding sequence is TGCGCCAGCAGCTTCGGCGGGTCTAGCACAGATACGCAGTATTTT.

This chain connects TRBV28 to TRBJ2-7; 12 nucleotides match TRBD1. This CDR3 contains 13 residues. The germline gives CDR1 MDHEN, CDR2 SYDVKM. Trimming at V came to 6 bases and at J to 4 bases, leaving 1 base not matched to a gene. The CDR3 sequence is CASRGQGAYEQYF. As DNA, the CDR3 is TGTGCCAGCAGGGGACAGGGGGCTTACGAGCAGTACTTC.

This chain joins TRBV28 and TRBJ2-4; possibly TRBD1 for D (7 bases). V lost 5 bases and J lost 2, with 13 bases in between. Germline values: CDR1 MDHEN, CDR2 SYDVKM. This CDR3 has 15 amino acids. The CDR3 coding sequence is TGTGCCAGCAGTCGCGGAGGGGGCACCAAAAACATTCAGTACTTC. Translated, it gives CASSRGGGTKNIQYF.

CDR3 DNA: TGTGCCAGCAGCTGGAAACCGGGCCTAACTAATGAAAAACTGTTTTTT. Translating gives CASSWKPGLTNEKLFF. This sequence joins TRBV5-6 and TRBJ1-4, with D unresolved. This CDR3 has 16 residues. From germline, CDR1 is SGHDT and CDR2 YYEEEE. V was cut by 3 bases and J by 1 base, with 13 bases left in between.

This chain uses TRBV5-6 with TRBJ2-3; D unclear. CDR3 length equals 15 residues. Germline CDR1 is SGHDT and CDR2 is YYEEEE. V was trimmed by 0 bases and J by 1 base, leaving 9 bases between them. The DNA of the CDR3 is TGTGCCAGCAGCTTGGTCAGACTTCGCACAGATACGCAGTATTTT. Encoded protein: CASSLVRLRTDTQYF.

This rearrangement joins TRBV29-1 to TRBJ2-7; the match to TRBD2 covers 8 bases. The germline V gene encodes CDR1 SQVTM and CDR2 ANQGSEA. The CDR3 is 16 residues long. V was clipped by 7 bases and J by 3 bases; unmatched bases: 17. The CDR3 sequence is CSAAEAAASGFYEQYF. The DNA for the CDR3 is TGCAGCGCTGCCGAAGCCGCGGCTAGCGGGTTCTACGAGCAGTACTTC.